This T cell receptor (beta chain) was captured in a study of T cells in Graves' hyperthyroidism and ophthalmopathy. Overall study context: Peripheral blood specimens were obtained at initial diagnosis, prior to any treatment.

Study-level points and caveats: Stable hyperthyroidism was told apart from ophthalmopathy by a model built on 13 V-J features.

TCR beta CDR3 sequences were amplified from RNA transcripts. During a first-round RT-PCR of the TCR CDR3, the HTBI primer set was used. One entry per CDR3 protein, called by TCRdb with MiXCR from the multiplex PCR reads. Of some 200,000 distinct CDR3 sequences listed, more than 15% are singletons. Newly diagnosed hyperthyroidism patients aged 18 to 65 years had disease lasting under 2 months. CDR3 size: 14 residues. Trimming removed 5 bases from V and 4 bases from J; junction bases left unmatched: 5. Germline CDR1 is MDHEN and CDR2 is SYDVKM. There are many counts of this clonotype. What it binds is unknown.

The TCR originated in a man aged 45-65 years with Graves' hyperthyroidism. The J gene is TRBJ1-2, the V gene TRBV28; TRBD1 agrees at 9 bases. The material sequenced was blood. CDR3 DNA sequence: TGTGCCAGCAGTAACTCGGGACAGGGCTATGGCTACACCTTC. It encodes CASSNSGQGYGYTF.